One sample yielded the 8 T cell receptor beta chains listed below, sequenced in a study of blood T cell repertoires in COVID-19. The data were produced by immunoSEQ multiplex PCR, yet TCRdb's version contains in-frame clones alone and is incomplete. The table lists almost 350,000 clones, 88% of them singletons. The sequenced sample was PBMCs or T cells enriched from blood (not recorded which). These receptor sequences come from a woman in her twenties or thirties who had been exposed to COVID-19.

The J gene is TRBJ1-6, the V gene TRBV28, with TRBD1 identical over 7 bases. The CDR3 is 16 residues long. Unmatched junction bases numbered 15, after V lost 7 bases and J lost 9 bases. Germline V gives CDR1 MDHEN, CDR2 SYDVKM. CDR3 DNA sequence: TGTGCCAGCATAGGGACAGTCGGGGTTTACAGTTCACCCCTCCACTTT. Its protein product is CASIGTVGVYSSPLHF.

The chain combines TRBV15 with TRBJ2-5; D is possibly TRBD1 (5 bases). The CDR3 covers 14 residues. V lost 0 bases and J lost 2, with 7 bases in between. Germline V gene data show CDR1 as LNHNV and CDR2 as YYDKDF (reference sequence). The CDR3 loop is CATSRDRVQETQYF. CDR3 DNA sequence: TGTGCCACCAGCAGAGACAGGGTACAAGAGACCCAGTACTTC.

The chain is built from TRBV21-1 and TRBJ2-2; the D segment call TRBD1 is taken from the table without a DNA check. TRBV21-1 is listed as a pseudogene. The CDR3 spans 20 residues. CDR3: CASSATVRNLLIPNTGELFF. CDR3 nucleotide sequence: TGTGCCAGCAGCGCGACAGTACGCAATCTCTTAATTCCGAACACCGGGGAGCTGTTTTTT.

V gene TRBV24-1 combines with J gene TRBJ2-1; possibly TRBD2 for D (6 bases). The CDR3 length is 15 residues. The germline V gene encodes CDR1 KGHDR and CDR2 SFDVKD. Trimming pared 5 bases from V and 9 bases from J, leaving 19 bases between. In DNA form, the CDR3 reads TGTGCCACCAGTGGGCCCTTCAGGGAGGTAGCTGAGCAGTTCTTC. Translation gives CATSGPFREVAEQFF.

This chain links TRBV7-2 with TRBJ1-3, with 9 bases that match TRBD1. Per germline, CDR1 SGHTA and CDR2 FQGNSA. V dropped 1 base and J dropped 2; count of bases not matched to a gene: 6. There are 17 residues in the CDR3. CDR3 amino acids: CASSLGGTGSTGNTIYF. The CDR3 coding sequence is TGTGCCAGCAGCTTAGGTGGGACAGGGAGCACTGGAAACACCATATATTTT. Filled out from reference TRBV7-2 and TRBJ1-3, the complete variable domain reads GAGVSQSPSNKVTEKGKDVELRCDPISGHTALYWYRQSLGQGLEFLIYFQGNSAPDKSGLPSDRFSAERTGGSVSTLTIQRTQQEDSAVYLCASSLGGTGSTGNTIYFGEGSWLTVV.

The J gene is TRBJ1-1, the V gene TRBV24-1; D unresolved. The CDR3 extends over 13 amino acids. CDR1 is KGHDR, CDR2 SFDVKD, per germline. V lost 0 bases to trimming and J lost 10 bases, with 11 bases between them. CDR3 nucleotides: TGTGCCACCAGTGATTTGGCCCGGGAGGGAGCTTTCTTT. The encoded protein is CATSDLAREGAFF.

This chain links TRBV3-1 (or the pseudogene TRBV3-2) with TRBJ2-3; 9 bases are shared with TRBD2. The ends lost 0 bases at V and 6 bases at J; junction bases unmatched: 13. Looked up from germline, CDR1 is LGHDT and CDR2 is YNNKEL (reference sequence). The CDR3 is 18 amino acids. For the CDR3, the DNA is TGTGCCAGCAGCCAAGATCGCCTAGCGGGATTTAACGGTGATACGCAGTATTTT. As protein: CASSQDRLAGFNGDTQYF.

This sequence joins TRBV6-5 and TRBJ1-2; D perhaps matches TRBD1 (5 bases). Trimming stripped 10 bases from V and 3 bases from J, with 15 bases between. The germline V gene has CDR1 MNHEY and CDR2 SVGAGI. The CDR3 runs 13 residues. CDR3 amino acids: CATTWGTDYGYTF. The CDR3 nucleotides are TGTGCCACCACTTGGGGGACTGACTATGGCTACACCTTC.